A single sample gave rise to the 19 T cell receptor beta chains below, sequenced in a study of vaccination and CD4 T cells after COVID-19. Stated treatment: roughly 11-day PBMC culture with coronavirus spike peptide pools or control peptides (ViraFEST assay). These TCRs are of unknown antigen specificity. The Oncomine TCR Beta short-read assay was applied to DNA of cultured CD4+ T cells. MiXCR was run by TCRdb on the PCR reads, yielding one entry per CDR3 protein. The sample holds 9,500 to 15,000 distinct CDR3 sequences; roughly a fifth are singletons and the top ten take less than 15%. The sample here was CD4+ T cells from blood, cultured in vitro, taken before SARS-CoV-2 vaccination. The receptor set was obtained from a human donor who received a COVID-19 vaccine.

This chain connects TRBV6-1 to TRBJ1-6; 8 bases match TRBD1. V trimming: 8 bases; J trimming: 8 bases; junction bases outside the gene matches: 8. The CDR3 is made up of 14 amino acids. From germline, CDR1 is MNHNS and CDR2 SASEGT. The CDR3 protein is CASLLGQADSPLHF. In DNA form, the CDR3 reads TGTGCCAGCCTACTGGGACAGGCAGATTCACCCCTCCACTTT.

This clonotype was recorded a few times. The chain couples TRBV12-3 or TRBV12-4 to TRBJ1-2; D uncertain. This CDR3 region has 14 residues. V lost 7 bases to trimming and J lost 4 bases, with 16 bases between them. The CDR3 bases are TGTGCCAGCACCTTGGATGTAGGGTTCTATGGCTACACCTTC. As protein: CASTLDVGFYGYTF.

The chain employs TRBV19 and TRBJ1-3; tentative D call: TRBD1 (5 bases). Germline values: CDR1 LNHDA, CDR2 SQIVND (reference sequence). Trimming removed 9 bases at V and 7 bases at J, with 16 bases between. The CDR3 has 13 residues. The CDR3 sequence is CASSDSVGNTIYF. In nucleotides, the CDR3 is TGTGCCAGCTCCGACAGTGTTGGGAACACCATATATTTT.

This clonotype was recorded a few times. The J gene is TRBJ2-7, the V gene TRBV20-1; TRBD1 agrees at 9 bases. The length of the CDR3 is 13 residues. Trimming removed 6 bases from V and 0 bases from J; junction bases left unmatched: 3. Germline V CDR1 and CDR2: DFQATT, SNEGSKA (reference sequence). CDR3 bases: TGCAGTGCCGGGGACAGGGCCTCCTACGAGCAGTACTTC. Translated, it gives CSAGDRASYEQYF.

This clonotype was counted a few times. V gene TRBV28 combines with J gene TRBJ1-2; unclear D gene. The V end was cut by 6 bases, the J end by 2 bases, with 16 bases between. The CDR3 is 15 amino acids. Germline loops: CDR1 MDHEN, CDR2 SYDVKM. CDR3 in amino acids: CASSTPRAGNYGYTF. In nucleotides, the CDR3 is TGTGCCAGCAGCACCCCCCGGGCAGGCAACTATGGCTACACCTTC.

This clonotype occurred a few times. The chain combines TRBV6-1 with TRBJ1-2; D is undetermined. This CDR3 has 12 residues. CDR1 is MNHNS and CDR2 is SASEGT in the germline V gene. The ends were cut back, 10 bases at V and 1 base at J, with 10 bases in the middle. This CDR3 reads CANSEVNYGYTF. As DNA, the CDR3 is TGTGCCAATTCGGAGGTTAACTATGGCTACACCTTC.

V is TRBV25-1 and J is TRBJ2-2; D remains unclear. Germline CDR1 reads MGHDK; CDR2 reads SYGVNS. The CDR3 covers 14 residues. V lost 4 bases and J lost 0, with 6 bases in between. Here the CDR3 reads CASSVTPNTGELFF. In DNA form, the CDR3 reads TGTGCCAGCAGTGTGACACCGAACACCGGGGAGCTGTTTTTT.

This sequence joins TRBV6-4 and TRBJ2-7, with TRBD2 identical over 8 bases. The CDR3 contains 16 residues. V lost 0 bases and J lost 13; bases outside the gene matches: 17. Germline lookup yields CDR1 MRHNA and CDR2 SNTAGT. The CDR3 region has the DNA TGTGCCAGCAGTGACTCGGGGGTTGCAGTCCGGGCGGGGGGCTACTTC. Translating gives CASSDSGVAVRAGGYF.

This clonotype rates as medium-sized. CDR3 region: CSASVTTYGYTF. The CDR3 DNA follows: TGCAGTGCTAGTGTTACGACCTATGGCTACACCTTC. J is TRBJ1-2 and V is TRBV20-1; D not certain. Germline CDR1 DFQATT, CDR2 SNEGSKA (reference sequence). The CDR3 is 12 amino acids. Trimming took off 3 bases at V and 4 bases at J, with 9 bases between the two ends.

V and J are TRBV5-4 and TRBJ2-2; D is undetermined. V was trimmed by 0 bases and J by 5 bases, leaving 5 bases between them. Germline V gene data show CDR1 as SGHNT and CDR2 as YYREEE (reference sequence). The CDR3 length is 13 residues. CDR3: CASSLARTGELFF. As DNA, the CDR3 is TGTGCCAGCAGCTTGGCCAGGACCGGGGAGCTGTTTTTT.

CDR3 nucleotide sequence: TGTGCCAGCAGCTTAAACGGGGGGGGTTTTGGGGGCTACACCTTC. It yields the protein CASSLNGGGFGGYTF. The rearrangement joins TRBV7-3 to TRBJ1-2, with D possibly TRBD1 on 5 matching bases. The CDR3 consists of 15 residues. Germline V gene lookup returns CDR1 SGHTA and CDR2 FQGTGA. With 1 base removed from V and 8 bases from J, the gap between germline ends came to 17 bases.

This clonotype was counted only a few times. CDR3 sequence reads: CASSAGRGYEQFF. CDR3 coding DNA: TGTGCCAGCAGCGCCGGAAGGGGGTATGAGCAGTTCTTC. The genes are TRBV7-8 and TRBJ2-1; TRBD1 might be the D (6 bases). Trimming shortened V by 5 bases and J by 8 bases, and 13 bases separated the two germline ends. The CDR3 loop spans 13 amino acids. Germline CDR1 is SGHVS and CDR2 is FQNEAQ.

The chain links TRBV12-3 or TRBV12-4 to TRBJ2-4; TRBD2 matches 10 bases. V shed 5 bases, J shed 0 bases, and the junction held 10 bases outside the gene matches. The length of the CDR3 is 18 residues. The CDR3 DNA follows: TGTGCCAGCAGTCCTGGACTAGCGGTGACTCTAGCCAAAAACATTCAGTACTTC. It is translated as CASSPGLAVTLAKNIQYF.

In its sample, this clonotype was seen a few times. The chain uses TRBV6-1 and TRBJ1-2; D is perhaps TRBD1 (5 bases). The V end lost 6 bases, the J end lost 4 bases, and 12 bases lay between the germline ends. Germline CDR1 is MNHNS and CDR2 is SASEGT. This CDR3 is 13 amino acids long. CDR3 region: CASRGQGVYGYTF. The CDR3 nucleotides read TGTGCCAGCAGGGGCCAGGGAGTCTATGGCTACACCTTC.

This chain uses TRBV7-8 with TRBJ2-5; 7 bases align to TRBD1. Per the germline V gene, CDR1 is SGHVS and CDR2 is FQNEAQ. The CDR3 consists of 13 residues. Germline trimming cut 1 base from V and 5 bases from J; bases unmatched to any gene: 1. CDR3 nucleotide sequence: TGTGCCAGCAGCTTAGGCAGGGGGGAGACCCAGTACTTC. It is translated as CASSLGRGETQYF. The whole variable domain, remainder taken from reference TRBV7-8 and TRBJ2-5, is GAGVSQSPRYKVAKRGQDVALRCDPISGHVSLFWYQQALGQGPEFLTYFQNEAQLDKSGLPSDRFFAERPEGSVSTLKIQRTQQEDSAVYLCASSLGRGETQYFGPGTRLLVL.

The sample holds a few counts of this clonotype. The gene calls are TRBV10-1 and TRBJ2-1, with D tentatively TRBD2 (6 bases). Per the germline V gene, CDR1 is WNHNN and CDR2 is SYGVQD (reference sequence). Trimming cost V 8 bases and J 0 bases, with 17 bases left between them. The CDR3 extends over 16 amino acids. CDR3 in DNA: TGCGCCAGCGGCTCTAGTCCCGGGAGCTCCTACAATGAGCAGTTCTTC. Amino acid sequence: CASGSSPGSSYNEQFF.

The V call is TRBV20-1, the J call TRBJ2-5, with 9 bases that match TRBD1. The CDR3 is made up of 16 amino acids. CDR1 and CDR2 (germline): DFQATT, SNEGSKA (reference sequence). V lost 0 bases to trimming and J lost 5 bases; unmatched junction nucleotides: 10. The CDR3 nucleotides are TGCAGTGCTAGAGATTCCCGGACAGGGGATCGGGAGACCCAGTACTTC. Its protein is CSARDSRTGDRETQYF.

The chain is built from TRBV18 and TRBJ1-2, with no clear D. The V and J ends lost 2 bases and 3 bases respectively, with 13 bases between them. CDR1 is KGHSH and CDR2 is LQKENI in the germline V gene. The CDR3 is 15 amino acids. In nucleotides, the CDR3 is TGTGCCAGCTCACCAACCAGTACGTGGGACTATGGCTACACCTTC. Translation gives CASSPTSTWDYGYTF.

This clonotype was recorded a few times. The genes are TRBV2 and TRBJ1-2; TRBD1 matches at 9 bases. V lost 6 bases to trimming and J lost 7 bases; unmatched junction nucleotides: 9. The CDR3 runs 14 residues. Germline CDR1 is SNHLY and CDR2 is FYNNEI. The CDR3, as DNA: TGTGCCAGCAGGAGGGACAGGGATTTAGGTGGCTACACCTTC. Its translation: CASRRDRDLGGYTF.